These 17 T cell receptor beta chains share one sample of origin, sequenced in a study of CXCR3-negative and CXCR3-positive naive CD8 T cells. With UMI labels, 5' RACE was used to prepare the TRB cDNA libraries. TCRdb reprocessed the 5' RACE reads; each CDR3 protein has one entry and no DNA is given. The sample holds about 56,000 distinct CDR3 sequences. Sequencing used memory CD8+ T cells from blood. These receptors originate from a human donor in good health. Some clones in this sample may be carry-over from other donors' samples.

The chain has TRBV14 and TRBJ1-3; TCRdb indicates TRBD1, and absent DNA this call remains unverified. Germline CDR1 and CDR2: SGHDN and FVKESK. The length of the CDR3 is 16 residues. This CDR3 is CASSDRQGYSGNTIYF. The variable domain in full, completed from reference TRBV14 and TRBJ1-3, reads EAGVTQFPSHSVIEKGQTVTLRCDPISGHDNLYWYRRVMGKEIKFLLHFVKESKQDESGMPNNRFLAERTGGTYSTLKVQPAELEDSGVYFCASSDRQGYSGNTIYFGEGSWLTVV.

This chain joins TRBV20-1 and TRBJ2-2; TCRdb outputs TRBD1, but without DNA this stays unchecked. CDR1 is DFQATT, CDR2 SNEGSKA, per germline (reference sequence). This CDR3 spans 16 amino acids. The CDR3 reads CSARDLVTGSSGELFF.

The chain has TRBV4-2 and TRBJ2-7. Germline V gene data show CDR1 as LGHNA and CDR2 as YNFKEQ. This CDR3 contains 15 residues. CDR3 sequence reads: CASSQDLSSPYEQYF.

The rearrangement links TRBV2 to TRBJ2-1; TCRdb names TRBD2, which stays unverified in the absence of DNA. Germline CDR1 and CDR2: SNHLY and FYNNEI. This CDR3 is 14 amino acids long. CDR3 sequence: CASSEPRTNNEQFF.

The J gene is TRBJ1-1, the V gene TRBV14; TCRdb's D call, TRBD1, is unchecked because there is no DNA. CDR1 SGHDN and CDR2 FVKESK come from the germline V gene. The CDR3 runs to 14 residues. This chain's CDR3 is CASSQDSVPREAFF.

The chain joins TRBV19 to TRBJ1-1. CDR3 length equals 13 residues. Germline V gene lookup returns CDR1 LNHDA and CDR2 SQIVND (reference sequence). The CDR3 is CASSIRANTEAFF.

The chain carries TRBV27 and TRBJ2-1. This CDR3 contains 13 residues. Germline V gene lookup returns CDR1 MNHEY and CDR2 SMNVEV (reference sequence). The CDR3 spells CASSLNSYNEQFF.

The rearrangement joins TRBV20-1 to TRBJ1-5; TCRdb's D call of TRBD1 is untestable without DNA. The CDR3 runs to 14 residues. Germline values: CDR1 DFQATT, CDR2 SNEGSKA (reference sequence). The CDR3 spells CSAMGTVSNQPQHF.

CDR3 loop: CASSLAGMAASYEQYF. The V gene is TRBV12-3 or TRBV12-4, the J gene TRBJ2-7; lacking DNA, the TRBD2 call made by TCRdb goes unchecked. The CDR3 contains 16 residues.

CDR3 region: CASSTNRWDEQYF. The chain combines TRBV7-9 with TRBJ2-7. The CDR3 covers 13 residues. Germline loops: CDR1 SEHNR, CDR2 FQNEAQ (reference sequence). The full variable domain, completed using reference TRBV7-9 and TRBJ2-7, is DTGVSQNPRHKITKRGQNVTFRCDPISEHNRLYWYRQTLGQGPEFLTYFQNEAQLEKSRLLSDRFSAERPKGSFSTLEIQRTEQGDSAMYLCASSTNRWDEQYFGPGTRLTVT.

CDR3 sequence reads: CASSLGGQGVDTQYF. This chain connects TRBV7-3 to TRBJ2-3; TCRdb designates TRBD1, a call that cannot be tested without DNA. Germline V gene lookup returns CDR1 SGHTA and CDR2 FQGTGA. The CDR3 sequence is 15 residues long.

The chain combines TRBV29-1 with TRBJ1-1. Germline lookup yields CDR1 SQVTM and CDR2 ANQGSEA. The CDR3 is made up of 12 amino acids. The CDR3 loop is CSVLGGATEAFF.

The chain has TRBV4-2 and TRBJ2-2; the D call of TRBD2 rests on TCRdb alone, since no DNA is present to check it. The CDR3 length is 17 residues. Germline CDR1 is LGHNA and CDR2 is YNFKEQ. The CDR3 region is CASSHPMAGGNTGELFF.

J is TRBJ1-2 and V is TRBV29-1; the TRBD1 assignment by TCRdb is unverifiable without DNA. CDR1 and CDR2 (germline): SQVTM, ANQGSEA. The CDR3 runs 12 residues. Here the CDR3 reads CSADRDPRGYTF.

CDR3 region: CAISDGSYEQYF. The J gene is TRBJ2-7, the V gene TRBV10-3. There are 12 residues in the CDR3. Germline V gene lookup returns CDR1 ENHRY and CDR2 SYGVKD.

CDR3: CSGGQPEGPQHF. This rearrangement joins TRBV29-1 to TRBJ1-5; absent DNA, TCRdb's TRBD1 call cannot be checked. This CDR3 spans 12 amino acids. Germline-derived CDR1 and CDR2 are SQVTM and ANQGSEA.

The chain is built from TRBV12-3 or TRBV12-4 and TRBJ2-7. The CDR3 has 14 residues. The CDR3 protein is CASSFQNSKYEQYF.